A selection of T cell receptor beta chains follows, all from one sample in a study of neurological immune-mediated disorders. MiXCR, run by TCRdb on the 5' RACE reads, gives a single entry per CDR3 protein. The sample includes tens of thousands of distinct CDR3 sequences, 24% seen only once; the top ten take 3.5% to 5.5%. Sequencing was performed on PBMCs. The receptor set was obtained from a man in his 60s with HTLV-1-associated myelopathy (HAM/TSP). Each CDR3 is given with its conserved first and last residue. D genes are given only for firm matches. Not all rows give a size; the values are once, few, many and, for expanded clones, a class.

clone size | D gene | J gene | V gene | CDR3 protein | CDR3 DNA
. | . | TRBJ1-1 | TRBV20-1 | CSATRTANTEAFF | TGCAGTGCGACCAGGACAGCGAACACTGAAGCTTTCTTT
many | . | TRBJ2-1 | TRBV6-5 | CASSSQTSEQFF | TGTGCCAGCAGTTCACAGACTAGTGAGCAGTTCTTC
many | . | TRBJ2-7 | TRBV5-1 | CASSLIPGVVVF | TGCGCCAGCAGCTTGATACCCGGAGTAGTTGTCTTC
few | . | TRBJ1-1 | TRBV6-5 | CASSSDSGAFF | TGTGCCAGCAGCTCGGACAGTGGGGCTTTCTTT
few | . | TRBJ2-1 | TRBV6-2/TRBV6-3 | CASSTRDPSSYNEQFF | TGTGCCAGCAGCACCAGGGACCCGAGCTCCTACAATGAGCAGTTCTTC
many | TRBD1 | TRBJ1-2 | TRBV29-1 | CSVVDRAPYGYTF | TGCAGCGTGGTTGACAGGGCCCCCTATGGCTACACCTTC
. | . | TRBJ2-7 | TRBV6-5 | CASMKGYEQYF | TGTGCCAGCATGAAAGGCTACGAGCAGTACTTC
once | . | TRBJ2-2 | TRBV4-1 | CASSQEGFTGELFF | TGCGCCAGCAGCCAAGAGGGATTCACCGGGGAGCTGTTTTTT
many | . | TRBJ2-7 | TRBV6-5 | CASQPSPGYEQYF | TGTGCCAGCCAACCCTCCCCGGGCTACGAGCAGTACTTC
. | . | TRBJ2-7 | TRBV5-5 | CASSLAGANEQYF | TGTGCCAGCAGCTTGGCGGGGGCAAACGAGCAGTACTTC
many | . | TRBJ2-7 | TRBV4-1 | CASSPSQGDDEQYF | TGCGCCAGCAGTCCGAGCCAGGGCGATGACGAGCAGTACTTC
many | TRBD1 | TRBJ1-2 | TRBV6-5 | CASSYHGTGKGYTF | TGTGCCAGCAGTTACCACGGGACAGGGAAAGGCTACACCTTC
many | . | TRBJ1-3 | TRBV7-6 | CASSPPLGNTIYF | TGTGCCAGCAGCCCCCCACTAGGAAACACCATATATTTT
. | TRBD2 | TRBJ2-2 | TRBV20-1 | CSARLAGGSIGELFF | TGCAGTGCTAGATTGGCGGGAGGGTCTATCGGGGAGCTGTTTTTT
many | . | TRBJ1-2 | TRBV20-1 | CSARATRVNYGYTF | TGCAGTGCTAGAGCCACCAGGGTCAACTATGGCTACACCTTC
many | TRBD2 | TRBJ2-7 | TRBV20-1 | CSAILAGVYEQYF | TGCAGTGCTATACTAGCGGGAGTTTACGAGCAGTACTTC
. | . | TRBJ2-1 | TRBV7-2 | CARSFGHGSYNEQFF | TGTGCCAGAAGCTTCGGACATGGGTCCTACAATGAGCAGTTCTTC
medium-sized | TRBD2 | TRBJ2-7 | TRBV20-1 | CSARKLVLAGAHEQYF | TGCAGTGCTAGAAAATTAGTACTAGCGGGAGCTCACGAGCAGTACTTC
. | . | TRBJ2-2 | TRBV5-1 | CASSPGQGLHTGELFF | TGCGCCAGCAGCCCGGGGCAGGGTCTGCACACCGGGGAGCTGTTTTTT
many | TRBD2 | TRBJ2-2 | TRBV9 | CASSVGGAGNTGELFF | TGTGCCAGCAGCGTAGGGGGAGCGGGAAACACCGGGGAGCTGTTTTTT
many | TRBD2 | TRBJ2-3 | TRBV5-1 | CASSPQGGRHTDTQYF | TGCGCCAGCAGCCCCCAGGGAGGGCGGCACACAGATACGCAGTATTTT
many | TRBD2 | TRBJ2-1 | TRBV5-1 | CASTAGLAGVREQFF | TGCGCCAGCACCGCGGGACTAGCGGGGGTCCGGGAGCAGTTCTTC
many | TRBD2 | TRBJ2-1 | TRBV5-1 | CASTPGPGGNEQFF | TGCGCCAGCACACCAGGACCGGGAGGGAATGAGCAGTTCTTC
many | . | TRBJ2-7 | TRBV10-1 | CASSESFIKSGTAGYEQYF | TGCGCCAGCAGTGAAAGCTTCATAAAGAGTGGGACAGCGGGGTACGAGCAGTACTTC
many | . | TRBJ1-1 | TRBV20-1 | CSATPRFTEAFF | TGCAGTGCTACCCCACGGTTTACTGAAGCTTTCTTT
few | TRBD2 | TRBJ2-1 | TRBV5-7 | CASSCGPSGRALWGSVEQFF | TGTGCCAGCAGCTGCGGACCTAGCGGGAGGGCCCTTTGGGGGTCGGTTGAGCAGTTCTTC
many | TRBD1 | TRBJ1-6 | TRBV9 | CASSASQGGHSPLHF | TGTGCCAGCAGCGCCTCCCAGGGGGGGCATTCACCCCTCCACTTT
many | . | TRBJ2-7 | TRBV7-8 | CASSESRLAEQYF | TGTGCCAGCAGCGAATCGAGGCTAGCGGAGCAGTACTTC
few | TRBD2 | TRBJ2-5 | TRBV5-1 | CASSTSGTRETQYF | TGCGCCAGCAGTACATCCGGGACTAGAGAGACCCAGTACTTC
many | . | TRBJ2-7 | TRBV13 | CASSFTGHEQYF | TGTGCCAGCAGCTTCACAGGGCACGAGCAGTACTTC
. | . | TRBJ1-1 | TRBV29-1 | CSVAITEAFF | TGCAGCGTTGCTATCACTGAAGCTTTCTTT
many | . | TRBJ2-7 | TRBV5-1 | CASTIRSGAAGVYEQYF | TGCGCCAGCACTATTCGATCGGGGGCGGCAGGGGTTTACGAGCAGTACTTC
. | . | TRBJ2-3 | TRBV2 | CASSEGQGTDTQYF | TGTGCCAGCAGTGAGGGGCAGGGCACAGATACGCAGTATTTT
many | TRBD2 | TRBJ2-1 | TRBV29-1 | CSVGSGSIGEQFF | TGCAGCGTTGGTAGCGGGAGTATCGGTGAGCAGTTCTTC
many | . | TRBJ2-7 | TRBV29-1 | CSVSDDTYEQYF | TGCAGCGTCTCCGACGACACCTACGAGCAGTACTTC
many | . | TRBJ2-7 | TRBV6-5 | CASSPLGPGNEQYF | TGTGCCAGCAGTCCCCTGGGACCGGGAAACGAGCAGTACTTC
many | TRBD1 | TRBJ2-5 | TRBV5-1 | CASSTRTGGGETQYF | TGCGCCAGCAGCACGAGGACAGGAGGAGGAGAGACCCAGTACTTC
. | TRBD1 | TRBJ2-1 | TRBV5-1 | CASSFDRGRYNEQFF | TGCGCCAGCAGCTTCGACAGGGGGCGATACAATGAGCAGTTCTTC
. | . | TRBJ2-5 | TRBV5-4 | CASSAGASWETQYF | TGTGCCAGCAGCGCAGGAGCTAGCTGGGAGACCCAGTACTTC
many | . | TRBJ1-2 | TRBV4-1 | CASSQVSGFDYGYTF | TGCGCCAGCAGCCAAGTTTCTGGGTTCGACTATGGCTACACCTTC
many | . | TRBJ2-3 | TRBV5-1 | CASSPGLSTDTQYF | TGCGCCAGCAGCCCGGGACTCAGCACAGATACGCAGTATTTT
many | . | TRBJ2-7 | TRBV2 | CASTLDKLYEQYF | TGTGCCAGCACATTGGACAAGCTCTACGAGCAGTACTTC
many | . | TRBJ2-7 | TRBV29-1 | CSVFRATGEQYF | TGCAGCGTTTTTAGGGCAACCGGCGAGCAGTACTTC
many | TRBD1 | TRBJ2-2 | TRBV5-1 | CASSDTGAFTGELFF | TGCGCCAGCAGCGATACAGGGGCCTTCACCGGGGAGCTGTTTTTT
many | . | TRBJ1-3 | TRBV9 | CASSPRPTTAGNTIYF | TGTGCCAGCAGCCCACGGCCTACCACGGCGGGAAACACCATATATTTT
many | TRBD2 | TRBJ2-1 | TRBV3-1 | CASSQGLAGGNEQFF | TGTGCCAGCAGCCAAGGCCTAGCGGGAGGGAATGAGCAGTTCTTC
many | . | TRBJ2-1 | TRBV5-6 | CASSTLVLTASSSYNEQFF | TGTGCCAGCAGCACGTTAGTCCTTACGGCGTCGAGCTCCTACAATGAGCAGTTCTTC